The 18 T cell receptor beta chains given below trace back to one sample, sequenced in a study of prognosis after radiotherapy for stage I lung cancer. Genomic DNA was the source, and TCR beta CDR3 was amplified from it by two-round multiplex PCR. Round-one PCR had primers specific to each TRBV and TRBJ gene. One entry per CDR3 protein, called by TCRdb with MiXCR from the multiplex PCR reads. The table records some 35,000 distinct CDR3 sequences, approximately 36% of them present only once. Sequenced here: PBMCs, sampled before or after stereotactic body radiation therapy (not recorded which). These receptors came from a donor over 45 with non-small cell lung cancer.

Notes on this clonotype: The junction and the germline gene differ at one end; a read error may be behind it. The chain is built from TRBV6-1 and TRBJ2-7; D possibly corresponds to TRBD1 (6 bases). Germline lookup yields CDR1 MNHNS and CDR2 SASEGT. CDR3 length: 13 amino acids. The CDR3 DNA reads TGTGCCAGCTTGAGGACAGTGGCCTACGATCAGTACTTC. Encoded protein: CASLRTVAYDQYF.

The genes are TRBV5-1 and TRBJ2-5; the D is unclear. CDR1 and CDR2 (germline): SGHRS, YFSETQ. The CDR3 is made up of 14 amino acids. Trimming shortened V by 0 bases and J by 3 bases, and 9 bases separated the two germline ends. The CDR3, as DNA: TGCGCCAGCAGCTTGGGCAGGTCTGAAGAGACCCAGTACTTC. Translation gives CASSLGRSEETQYF.

The chain carries TRBV28 and TRBJ2-1, with D perhaps TRBD1 or TRBD2 (5 bases each). Germline CDR1 and CDR2: MDHEN and SYDVKM. V was pared by 7 bases and J by 7 bases, with 20 bases between. This CDR3 is built from 15 residues. DNA for the CDR3: TGTGCCAGCACATACCAAGGAGTAGAGGGGAATGAGCAGTTCTTC. Residues: CASTYQGVEGNEQFF.

This clonotype was counted ten times or more. The chain joins TRBV6-1 to TRBJ1-1; 11 positions agree with TRBD1. There are 16 residues in the CDR3. CDR1 is MNHNS, CDR2 SASEGT, per germline. With 5 bases clipped from V and 3 bases from J, the junction kept 8 bases outside the gene matches. CDR3 sequence: CASSPGTGGRDTEAFF. The DNA for the CDR3 is TGTGCCAGCAGTCCAGGGACAGGGGGTCGGGACACTGAAGCTTTCTTT.

This clonotype was detected only once. With only one base between it and a far larger clone, this is likely a read error. The chain joins TRBV6-5 to TRBJ2-7; 7 positions match TRBD2. The CDR3 sequence is 16 residues long. From germline, CDR1 is MNHEY and CDR2 SVGAGI. The CDR3 is CSSSPLGEGSVGEQYF. The CDR3 DNA reads as TGTTCCAGCAGTCCCCTTGGGGAGGGGTCAGTGGGGGAGCAGTACTTC.

Notes on this clonotype: A read error may be the cause here, since a much bigger clone is one base away. V and J are TRBV6-2 or TRBV6-3 and TRBJ2-7, with D uncertain. Germline-derived CDR1 and CDR2 are MNHEY and SVGEGT. The CDR3 length is 14 residues. CDR3 amino acids: CVSSSILWAHEQYF. The CDR3 nucleotides read TGTGTCAGCAGTTCGATTTTGTGGGCCCACGAGCAGTACTTC.

As concerns this clonotype: Compared with germline, one end of the junction differs, possibly owing to a read error. The J gene is TRBJ1-1, the V gene TRBV12-3 or TRBV12-4; weak D call: TRBD1 (6 bases). The CDR3 has 13 residues. CDR3 region: CASSLGQNTESFF. The CDR3 DNA sequence: TGTGCCAGTAGTTTAGGACAGAACACTGAATCTTTCTTT.

Details on this clonotype: Germline is not matched at one junction end, which may reflect a read error. V usage is TRBV20-1 and J usage is TRBJ2-2; D is perhaps TRBD1 (5 bases). This CDR3 region has 16 residues. Germline-derived CDR1 and CDR2 are DFQATT and SNEGSKA (reference sequence). CDR3 DNA sequence: TGCAGTGCTAGACGGTTCGCAGGGTCGAACTCCGGGGAGCTGTTTTTT. Protein sequence: CSARRFAGSNSGELFF.

This clonotype was counted between two and nine times. This chain links TRBV3-1 with TRBJ1-1, with D perhaps TRBD1 (5 bases). The CDR3 length is 15 residues. From germline, CDR1 is LGHDT and CDR2 YNNKEL (reference sequence). V lost 0 bases, J lost 3 bases, and 11 bases lay in between. CDR3 bases: TGTGCCAGCAGCCAAGATTGGGGGGTAGACACTGAAGCTTTCTTT. As protein: CASSQDWGVDTEAFF.

This chain joins TRBV6-5 and TRBJ2-5; possibly TRBD2 for D (6 bases). This CDR3 comprises 15 residues. Germline values: CDR1 MNHEY, CDR2 SVGAGI. The ends were cut back, 0 bases at V and 8 bases at J, with 16 bases in the middle. CDR3 loop: CASSYSGGVSDTQYF. For the CDR3, the DNA is TGTGCCAGCAGTTACTCAGGCGGGGTTTCGGATACCCAGTACTTC.

At least ten counts were recorded for this clonotype. V usage is TRBV28 and J usage is TRBJ2-3; TRBD1 matches at 7 bases. Trimming cost V 6 bases and J 4 bases; bases outside gene matches: 10. Germline values: CDR1 MDHEN, CDR2 SYDVKM. The length of the CDR3 is 15 residues. The CDR3 DNA sequence: TGTGCCAGCAGCCGAACAGGGGTAGGGTCAGATACGCAGTATTTT. It codes for CASSRTGVGSDTQYF. Together with reference TRBV28 and TRBJ2-3, the CDR3 gives the full variable domain: DVKVTQSSRYLVKRTGEKVFLECVQDMDHENMFWYRQDPGLGLRLIYFSYDVKMKEKGDIPEGYSVSREKKERFSLILESASTNQTSMYLCASSRTGVGSDTQYFGPGTRLTVL.

As concerns this clonotype: A far larger clone is one nucleotide away, so this likely arose from a read error. In nucleotides, the CDR3 is TGTGCCAGCAGTTACAGTGGGGTGAACACCTGGGAGCTGTTTTTT. This encodes CASSYSGVNTWELFF. The chain employs TRBV6-8 and TRBJ2-2; D is uncertain. The CDR3 runs 15 residues. Germline values: CDR1 MNHGY, CDR2 SAAAGT.

This clonotype was observed at least ten times. This sequence joins TRBV19 and TRBJ2-5; D not certain. Trimming took off 0 bases at V and 5 bases at J, with 7 bases between the two ends. Looked up from germline, CDR1 is LNHDA and CDR2 is SQIVND (reference sequence). CDR3 length: 13 residues. The CDR3: CASSIEERETQYF. The CDR3 DNA is TGTGCCAGTAGTATAGAGGAGAGGGAGACCCAGTACTTC.

The chain combines TRBV20-1 with TRBJ2-1; TRBD2 agrees at 9 bases. Per germline, CDR1 DFQATT and CDR2 SNEGSKA (reference sequence). The CDR3 sequence is 16 residues long. J gave up 1 base and V 1 base, and 5 bases lay outside the gene matches. The CDR3 is CSARGLADLSYNEQFF. The CDR3 DNA sequence: TGCAGTGCTAGAGGACTAGCGGACTTATCCTACAATGAGCAGTTCTTC.

This clonotype was observed at least ten times. The CDR3 loop is CASDGGGTDTQYF. The DNA of the CDR3 is TGTGCCAGCGATGGGGGAGGCACAGATACGCAGTATTTT. This chain uses TRBV6-1 with TRBJ2-3; D is possibly TRBD1 or TRBD2 (5 bases each). Trimming shortened V by 8 bases and J by 1 base, and 10 bases separated the two germline ends. Germline V gene data show CDR1 as MNHNS and CDR2 as SASEGT. This CDR3 is 13 amino acids long.

This clonotype was observed many times. The rearrangement uses TRBV19 and TRBJ2-7, with 11 bases aligning to TRBD1. Trimming took 5 bases from V and 4 from J; bases not matched to a gene: 7. Germline V CDR1 and CDR2: LNHDA, SQIVND (reference sequence). This CDR3 spans 15 amino acids. The DNA for the CDR3 is TGTGCCAGTAGTTCCGGGACAGGGGGTCTTTACGAGCAGTACTTC. Amino acid sequence: CASSSGTGGLYEQYF.

This clonotype was observed at least ten times. This chain links TRBV10-3 with TRBJ2-5; D is perhaps TRBD1 or TRBD2 (6 bases each). The germline V and J ends were trimmed by 6 bases and 2 bases, with 10 bases remaining between them. The CDR3 contains 13 residues. Germline V gene sequence: CDR1 ENHRY, CDR2 SYGVKD. In DNA, the CDR3 is TGTGCCATCAGGGGGGGACAACAAGAGACCCAGTACTTC. Its protein product is CAIRGGQQETQYF.

The chain links TRBV6-2 or TRBV6-3 to TRBJ1-3; no reliable D call. CDR3 length: 14 amino acids. CDR1 and CDR2 from the germline V gene are MNHEY and SVGEGT. V dropped 11 bases and J dropped 6 bases, with 20 bases sitting between them. Here the CDR3 reads CAVGAEGYVNTIYF. Written as DNA, the CDR3 is TGTGCCGTTGGAGCTGAGGGTTACGTAAACACCATATATTTT.